This T cell receptor beta chain is from a study of shared clonotypes between healthy human individuals. Comments on this clone: Antigen specificity is unknown.

Germline V gene sequence: CDR1 LNHDA, CDR2 SQIVND (reference sequence). The CDR3 length is 16 residues. V was trimmed by 7 bases and J by 2 bases, leaving 19 bases between them. For sorted subsets, approximately 0.2 ug DNA per replicate equaled about 31,000 T cell genomes. Assay used: immunoSEQ multiplex PCR; TCRdb lists only in-frame clones, some missing. The sample has fewer than 1 million clones, 95% to 97% seen once. Naive CD8 cells comprised CD45RO-negative, CCR7-positively selected cells, excluding terminally differentiated effector memory CD45RA+ cells. Study-wide findings and caveats: The authors sampled blood alone, and tissue repertoires likely differ. Roughly 5% of naive CD4 clonotypes were common to a few donors.

Source material: naive CD8+ T cells sorted from blood. This sequence was found in a man aged 25 to 45 in good health. The gene calls are TRBV19 and TRBJ2-3, with D hard to call. Written as DNA, the CDR3 is TGTGCCAGTAACCCTGGTAGCTACTTACTCACAGATACGCAGTATTTT. It is translated as CASNPGSYLLTDTQYF.